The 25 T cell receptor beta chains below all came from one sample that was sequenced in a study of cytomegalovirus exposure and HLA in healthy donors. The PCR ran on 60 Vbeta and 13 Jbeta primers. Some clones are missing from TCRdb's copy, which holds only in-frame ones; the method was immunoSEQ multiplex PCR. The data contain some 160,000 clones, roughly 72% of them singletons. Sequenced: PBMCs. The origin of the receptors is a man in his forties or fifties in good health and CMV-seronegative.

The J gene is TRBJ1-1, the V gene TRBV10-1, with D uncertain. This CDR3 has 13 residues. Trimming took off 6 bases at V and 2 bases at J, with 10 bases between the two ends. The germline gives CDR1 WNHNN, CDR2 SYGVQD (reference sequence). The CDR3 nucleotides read TGCGCCAGCAGATCCACGGGAAACACTGAAGCTTTCTTT. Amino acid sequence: CASRSTGNTEAFF.

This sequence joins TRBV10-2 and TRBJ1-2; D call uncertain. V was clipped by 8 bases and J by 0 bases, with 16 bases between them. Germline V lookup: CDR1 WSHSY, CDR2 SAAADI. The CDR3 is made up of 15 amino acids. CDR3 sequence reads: CASRGVVSTNYGYTF. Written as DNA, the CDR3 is TGCGCCAGCCGGGGAGTTGTCAGTACTAACTATGGCTACACCTTC.

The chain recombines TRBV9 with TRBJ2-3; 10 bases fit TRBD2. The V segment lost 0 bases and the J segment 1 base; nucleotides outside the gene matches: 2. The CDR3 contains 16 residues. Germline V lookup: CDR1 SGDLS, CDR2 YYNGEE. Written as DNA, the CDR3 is TGTGCCAGCAGCGTAGGAACTAGCGGGGGCACAGATACGCAGTATTTT. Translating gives CASSVGTSGGTDTQYF.

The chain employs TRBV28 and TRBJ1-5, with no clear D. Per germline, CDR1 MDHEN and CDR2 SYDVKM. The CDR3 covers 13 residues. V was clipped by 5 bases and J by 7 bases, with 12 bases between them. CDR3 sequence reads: CASSPTGWQPQHF. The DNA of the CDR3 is TGTGCCAGCAGTCCTACCGGGTGGCAGCCCCAGCATTTT.

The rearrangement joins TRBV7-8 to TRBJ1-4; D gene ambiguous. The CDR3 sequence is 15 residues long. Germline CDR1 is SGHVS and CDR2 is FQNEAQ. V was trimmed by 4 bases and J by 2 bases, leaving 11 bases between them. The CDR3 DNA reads TGTGCCAGCAGCTCCCGGGTGGTGACTAATGAAAAACTGTTTTTT. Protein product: CASSSRVVTNEKLFF.

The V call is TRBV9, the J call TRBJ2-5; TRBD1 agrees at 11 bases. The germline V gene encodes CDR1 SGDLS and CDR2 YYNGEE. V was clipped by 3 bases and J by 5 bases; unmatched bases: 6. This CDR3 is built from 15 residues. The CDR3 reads CASSARDRGTETQYF. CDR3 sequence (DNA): TGTGCCAGCAGCGCCCGGGACAGGGGGACGGAGACCCAGTACTTC.

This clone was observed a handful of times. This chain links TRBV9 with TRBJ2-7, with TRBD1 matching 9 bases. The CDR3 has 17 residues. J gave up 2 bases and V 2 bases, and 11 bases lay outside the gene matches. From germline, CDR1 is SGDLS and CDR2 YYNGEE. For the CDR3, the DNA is TGTGCCAGCAGCGTGTTACCGGGACAGGGAGGGACCTACGAGCAGTACTTC. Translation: CASSVLPGQGGTYEQYF.

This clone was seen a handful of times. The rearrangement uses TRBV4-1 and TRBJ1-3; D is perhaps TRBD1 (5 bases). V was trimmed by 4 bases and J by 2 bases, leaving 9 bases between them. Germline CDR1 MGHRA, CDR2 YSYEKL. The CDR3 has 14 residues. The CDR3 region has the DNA TGCGCCAGCAGCCCAATAGGGGCTGGAAACACCATATATTTT. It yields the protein CASSPIGAGNTIYF.

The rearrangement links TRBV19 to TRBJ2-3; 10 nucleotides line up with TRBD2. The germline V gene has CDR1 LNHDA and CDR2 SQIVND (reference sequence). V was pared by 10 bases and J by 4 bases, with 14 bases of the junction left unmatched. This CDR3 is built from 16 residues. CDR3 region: CATSPPTSGKADTQYF. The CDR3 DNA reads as TGTGCCACCTCTCCCCCCACTAGCGGGAAAGCAGATACGCAGTATTTT.

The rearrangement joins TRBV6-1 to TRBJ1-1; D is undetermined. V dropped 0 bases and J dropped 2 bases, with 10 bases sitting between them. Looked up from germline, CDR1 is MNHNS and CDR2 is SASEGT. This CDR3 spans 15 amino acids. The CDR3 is CASSEAGTVNTEAFF. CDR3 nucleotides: TGTGCCAGCAGTGAAGCAGGAACAGTTAACACTGAAGCTTTCTTT.

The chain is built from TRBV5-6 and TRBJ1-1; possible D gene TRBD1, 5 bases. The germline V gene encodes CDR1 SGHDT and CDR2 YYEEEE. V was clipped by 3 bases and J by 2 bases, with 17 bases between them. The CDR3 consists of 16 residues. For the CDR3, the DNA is TGTGCCAGCAGCTCGGCAGGGAAAGGGTCTAACACTGAAGCTTTCTTT. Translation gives CASSSAGKGSNTEAFF.

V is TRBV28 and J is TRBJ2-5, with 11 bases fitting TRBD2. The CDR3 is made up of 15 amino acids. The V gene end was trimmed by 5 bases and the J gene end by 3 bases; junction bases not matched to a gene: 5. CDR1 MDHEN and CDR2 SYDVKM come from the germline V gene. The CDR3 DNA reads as TGTGCCAGCAGTACCGGGACTAGCGGTAAAGAGACCCAGTACTTC. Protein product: CASSTGTSGKETQYF.

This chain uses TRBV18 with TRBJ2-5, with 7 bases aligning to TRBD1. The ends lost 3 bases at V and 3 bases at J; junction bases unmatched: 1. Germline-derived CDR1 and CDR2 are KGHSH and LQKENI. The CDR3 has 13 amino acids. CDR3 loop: CASSPGTEETQYF. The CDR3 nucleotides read TGTGCCAGCTCACCCGGGACAGAAGAGACCCAGTACTTC. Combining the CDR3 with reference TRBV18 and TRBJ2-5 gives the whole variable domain NAGVMQNPRHLVRRRGQEARLRCSPMKGHSHVYWYRQLPEEGLKFMVYLQKENIIDESGMPKERFSAEFPKEGPSILRIQQVVRGDSAAYFCASSPGTEETQYFGPGTRLLVL.

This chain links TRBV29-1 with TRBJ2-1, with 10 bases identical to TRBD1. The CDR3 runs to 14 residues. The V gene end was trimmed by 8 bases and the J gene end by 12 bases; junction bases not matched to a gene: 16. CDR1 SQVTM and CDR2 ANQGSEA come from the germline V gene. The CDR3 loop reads CSTSTGGSRGGQFF. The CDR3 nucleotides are TGCAGCACCTCGACAGGGGGCTCCCGAGGTGGGCAGTTCTTC.

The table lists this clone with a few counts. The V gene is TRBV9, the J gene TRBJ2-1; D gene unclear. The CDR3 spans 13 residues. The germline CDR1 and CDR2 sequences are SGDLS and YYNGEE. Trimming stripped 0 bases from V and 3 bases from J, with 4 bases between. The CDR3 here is CASSVANYNEQFF. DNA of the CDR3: TGTGCCAGCAGCGTAGCCAACTACAATGAGCAGTTCTTC.

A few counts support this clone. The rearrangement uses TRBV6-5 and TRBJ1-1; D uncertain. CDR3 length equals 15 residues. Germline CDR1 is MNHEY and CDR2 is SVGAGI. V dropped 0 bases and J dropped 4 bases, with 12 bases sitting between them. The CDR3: CASSYSRIGGTEAFF. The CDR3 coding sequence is TGTGCCAGCAGTTACTCGAGAATAGGAGGCACTGAAGCTTTCTTT.

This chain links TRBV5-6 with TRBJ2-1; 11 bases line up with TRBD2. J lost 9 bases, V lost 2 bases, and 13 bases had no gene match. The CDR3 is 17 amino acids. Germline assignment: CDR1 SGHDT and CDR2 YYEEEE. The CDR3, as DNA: TGTGCCAGCAGCTTTGGAGAGGGTAGCGGGGGGGGAGGTGAGCAGTTCTTC. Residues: CASSFGEGSGGGGEQFF.

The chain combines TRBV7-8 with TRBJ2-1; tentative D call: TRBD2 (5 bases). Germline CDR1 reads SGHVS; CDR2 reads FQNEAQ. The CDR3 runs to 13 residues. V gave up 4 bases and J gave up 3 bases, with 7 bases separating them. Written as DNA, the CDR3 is TGTGCCAGCAGCTCCGACTACTACAATGAGCAGTTCTTC. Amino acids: CASSSDYYNEQFF.

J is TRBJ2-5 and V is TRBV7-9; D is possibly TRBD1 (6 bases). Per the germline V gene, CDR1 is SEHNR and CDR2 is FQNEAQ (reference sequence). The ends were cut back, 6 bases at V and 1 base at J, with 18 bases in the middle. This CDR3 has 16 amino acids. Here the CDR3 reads CASRRTITGSQETQYF. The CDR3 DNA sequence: TGTGCCAGCAGGAGGACCATAACAGGGAGCCAAGAGACCCAGTACTTC.

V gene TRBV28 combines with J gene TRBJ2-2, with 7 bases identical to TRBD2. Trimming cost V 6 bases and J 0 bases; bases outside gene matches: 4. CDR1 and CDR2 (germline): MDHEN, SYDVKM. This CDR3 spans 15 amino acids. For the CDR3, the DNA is TGTGCCAGCAGCCTCACTAGCGCGAACACCGGGGAGCTGTTTTTT. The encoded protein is CASSLTSANTGELFF. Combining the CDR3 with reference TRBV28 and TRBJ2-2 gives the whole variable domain DVKVTQSSRYLVKRTGEKVFLECVQDMDHENMFWYRQDPGLGLRLIYFSYDVKMKEKGDIPEGYSVSREKKERFSLILESASTNQTSMYLCASSLTSANTGELFFGEGSRLTVL.

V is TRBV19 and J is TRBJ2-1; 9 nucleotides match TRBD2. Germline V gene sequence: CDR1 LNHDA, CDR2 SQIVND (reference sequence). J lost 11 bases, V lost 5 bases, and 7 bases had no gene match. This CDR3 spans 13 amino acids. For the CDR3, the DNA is TGTGCCAGTAGTGTCCTAGCGGGATCTCAGCAGTTCTTC. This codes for CASSVLAGSQQFF.

This CDR3 reads CASSYTSEANYGYTF. The CDR3 DNA reads as TGTGCCAGCAGTTACACCAGCGAAGCTAACTATGGCTACACCTTC. The chain couples TRBV6-5 to TRBJ1-2; D is undetermined. Trimming left V 2 bases short and J 0 bases short, with 10 bases between. The CDR3 covers 15 residues. CDR1 is MNHEY, CDR2 SVGAGI, per germline.

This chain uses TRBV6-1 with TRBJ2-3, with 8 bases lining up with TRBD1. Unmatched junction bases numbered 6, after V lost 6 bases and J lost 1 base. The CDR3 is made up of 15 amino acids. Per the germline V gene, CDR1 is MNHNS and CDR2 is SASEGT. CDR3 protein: CASSDRGWGTDTQYF. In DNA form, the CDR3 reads TGTGCCAGCAGCGACAGGGGTTGGGGCACAGATACGCAGTATTTT.

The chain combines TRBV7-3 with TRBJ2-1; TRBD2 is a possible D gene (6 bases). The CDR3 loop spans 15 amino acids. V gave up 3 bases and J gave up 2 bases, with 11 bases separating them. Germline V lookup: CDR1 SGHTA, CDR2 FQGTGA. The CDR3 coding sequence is TGTGCCAGCAGCTTGGCGGGGATCCCCTACAATGAGCAGTTCTTC. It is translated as CASSLAGIPYNEQFF.

CDR3 coding DNA: TGTGCCAGCAGCTTCAGTACAGGAGAGACCCAGTACTTC. As protein: CASSFSTGETQYF. J is TRBJ2-5 and V is TRBV7-8, with a weak D call TRBD1 (5 bases). Germline V gene lookup returns CDR1 SGHVS and CDR2 FQNEAQ. The CDR3 sequence is 13 residues long. V shed 3 bases and J shed 4 bases, with 9 bases lying between them.